This T cell receptor beta chain was identified during a study of cytomegalovirus exposure and HLA in healthy donors. PCR used 60 Vbeta primers and 13 Jbeta primers. Method: immunoSEQ multiplex PCR; TCRdb's copy keeps in-frame clones and lacks some. The sample holds approximately 70,000 clones, roughly four fifths seen once. With V trimmed by 7 bases and J by 2 bases, 12 bases remained unmatched. Germline loops: CDR1 SNHLY, CDR2 FYNNEI. CDR3 size: 17 residues. The receptor's source is a man aged 50 to 59 in good health and CMV-seronegative. Sequenced material: PBMCs. J is TRBJ2-1 and V is TRBV2; TRBD2 aligns across 9 bases. The CDR3 DNA reads TGTGCCAGCACACTGATAGCGGGAGAGGGGACCTACAATGAGCAGTTCTTC. It codes for CASTLIAGEGTYNEQFF.